The 20 T cell receptor beta chains listed next were all sequenced from one sample in a study of T cell responses to AZD1222 COVID-19 vaccine. Generated by immunoSEQ multiplex PCR, the TCRdb table keeps only in-frame clones and is missing some. The sample lists 150,000 to 200,000 clones; 85% to 95% were seen once. The material sequenced was peripheral blood, taken on day 0 of AZD1222 vaccination. The receptors were gathered from an adult in good health.

The chain is built from TRBV11-2 and TRBJ2-2, with 9 positions matching TRBD2. Germline V gene lookup returns CDR1 SGHAT and CDR2 FQNNGV. The CDR3 has 16 residues. J gave up 5 bases and V 3 bases, and 7 bases lay outside the gene matches. CDR3 sequence (DNA): TGTGCCAGCAGCTTCGATAGCGGGAGTAGGACCGGGGAGCTGTTTTTT. Encoded protein: CASSFDSGSRTGELFF.

This chain connects TRBV18 to TRBJ2-5; tentatively, D is TRBD1 (6 bases). Trimming pared 2 bases from V and 5 bases from J, leaving 12 bases between. CDR3 size: 14 residues. Germline CDR1 is KGHSH and CDR2 is LQKENI. CDR3 DNA sequence: TGTGCCAGCTCACCAGAACAGGGTGGCGAGACCCAGTACTTC. Encoded protein: CASSPEQGGETQYF.

The chain carries TRBV3-1 (or the pseudogene TRBV3-2) and TRBJ2-7; no reliable D call. The CDR3 extends over 12 amino acids. Germline CDR1 and CDR2: LGHDT and YNNKEL (reference sequence). The V end was cut by 4 bases, the J end by 4 bases, with 8 bases between. The CDR3 nucleotides read TGTGCCAGCAGCCGAGCAACATACGAGCAGTACTTC. This translates into CASSRATYEQYF.

The V call is TRBV2, the J call TRBJ2-1; tentative D call: TRBD2 (5 bases). Trimming stripped 7 bases from V and 9 bases from J, with 19 bases between. Germline V gene lookup returns CDR1 SNHLY and CDR2 FYNNEI. The CDR3 length is 14 residues. CDR3 region: CASKPQPRDVEQFF. DNA for the CDR3: TGTGCCAGCAAGCCCCAGCCGAGGGATGTTGAGCAGTTCTTC.

V and J are TRBV11-2 and TRBJ2-1, with 7 bases identical to TRBD2. With 4 bases clipped from V and 1 base from J, the junction kept 7 bases outside the gene matches. Germline V gene lookup returns CDR1 SGHAT and CDR2 FQNNGV. The CDR3 spans 16 residues. The CDR3 spells CASSSRGGSSYNEQFF. The DNA of the CDR3 is TGTGCCAGCAGCTCTCGGGGCGGGAGTTCCTACAATGAGCAGTTCTTC.

The chain carries TRBV7-6 and TRBJ1-2, with D perhaps TRBD1 (6 bases). The CDR3 is 17 amino acids. CDR1 and CDR2 (germline): SGHVS, FNYEAQ. V lost 5 bases to trimming and J lost 8 bases, with 27 bases between them. As DNA, the CDR3 is TGTGCCAGCAGCCCTCCAACCCTTATTAGGACAGAGTCGGGCTACACCTTC. Its protein is CASSPPTLIRTESGYTF.

This chain uses TRBV28 with TRBJ2-2; tentatively, D is TRBD1 (6 bases). The CDR3 runs 15 residues. Germline values: CDR1 MDHEN, CDR2 SYDVKM. V shed 3 bases and J shed 1 base, with 9 bases lying between them. This CDR3 reads CASSFQGQNTGELFF. CDR3 bases: TGTGCCAGCAGTTTCCAGGGACAGAACACCGGGGAGCTGTTTTTT.

This clone appeared once. J is TRBJ2-7 and V is TRBV28, with D possibly being TRBD1 (5 bases). The CDR3 extends over 14 amino acids. V shed 5 bases and J shed 4 bases, with 15 bases lying between them. Germline V gene lookup returns CDR1 MDHEN and CDR2 SYDVKM. The CDR3 spells CASSPGFPPYEQYF. CDR3 DNA sequence: TGTGCCAGCAGTCCAGGGTTCCCCCCTTACGAGCAGTACTTC.

V usage is TRBV9 and J usage is TRBJ2-7; 8 positions agree with TRBD1. The CDR3 totals 14 residues. Unmatched junction bases numbered 2, after V lost 1 base and J lost 2 bases. Germline V CDR1 and CDR2: SGDLS, YYNGEE. As DNA, the CDR3 is TGTGCCAGCAGCGTAACGGACAGGGCCTACGAGCAGTACTTC. Translation: CASSVTDRAYEQYF.

The rearrangement uses TRBV4-1 and TRBJ2-1; the match to TRBD1 covers 10 bases. The CDR3 covers 14 residues. V shed 1 base, J shed 8 bases, and the junction held 2 bases outside the gene matches. Germline V gives CDR1 MGHRA, CDR2 YSYEKL. CDR3 DNA: TGCGCCAGCAGCCAAGGACAGGGGGCCGATGAGCAGTTCTTC. Amino acids: CASSQGQGADEQFF.

CDR3 sequence: CASPGPYEQYF. The CDR3 region has the DNA TGTGCCAGCCCAGGGCCCTACGAGCAGTACTTC. The V call is TRBV6-5, the J call TRBJ2-7, with a possible D match to TRBD1 (5 bases). The CDR3 spans 11 residues. Germline V CDR1 and CDR2: MNHEY, SVGAGI. Trimming stripped 8 bases from V and 2 bases from J, with 7 bases between.

The rearrangement joins TRBV2 to TRBJ2-4; the D is unclear. Germline CDR1 SNHLY, CDR2 FYNNEI. The CDR3 spans 15 residues. V gave up 4 bases and J gave up 1 base, with 11 bases separating them. The CDR3 loop is CASSVQTSAKNIQYF. Here the CDR3 DNA reads TGTGCCAGCAGTGTACAGACAAGTGCCAAAAACATTCAGTACTTC.

The V and J genes are TRBV18 and TRBJ2-2; 7 positions agree with TRBD1. Trimming removed 4 bases from V and 5 bases from J; junction bases left unmatched: 4. The CDR3 is 14 residues long. Germline CDR1 reads KGHSH; CDR2 reads LQKENI. This chain's CDR3 is CASSRQGQTGELFF. CDR3 nucleotides: TGTGCCAGCTCACGACAGGGACAAACCGGGGAGCTGTTTTTT.

This chain links TRBV7-2 with TRBJ1-2; 7 bases match TRBD1. The CDR3 extends over 18 amino acids. With V trimmed by 0 bases and J by 4 bases, 14 bases remained unmatched. The germline V gene has CDR1 SGHTA and CDR2 FQGNSA. The chain's CDR3 is CASSLAPLRQGGSYGYTF. For the CDR3, the DNA is TGTGCCAGCAGCTTAGCCCCGCTCCGACAGGGAGGGAGCTATGGCTACACCTTC.

A single count supports this clone. The CDR3 loop reads CASSEYGSGSYNEQFF. In DNA, the CDR3 is TGTGCCAGCAGTGAATACGGTTCAGGCTCCTACAATGAGCAGTTCTTC. The V gene is TRBV25-1, the J gene TRBJ2-1; D unresolved. The V and J ends lost 0 bases and 0 bases respectively, with 9 bases between them. The length of the CDR3 is 16 residues. The germline V gene has CDR1 MGHDK and CDR2 SYGVNS.

The rearrangement uses TRBV7-9 and TRBJ2-1; tentatively, D is TRBD1 (5 bases). V was trimmed by 1 base and J by 2 bases, leaving 12 bases between them. From germline, CDR1 is SEHNR and CDR2 FQNEAQ (reference sequence). The CDR3 runs to 16 residues. For the CDR3, the DNA is TGTGCCAGCAGCTTAGTATCTGGGGCTGCCTACAATGAGCAGTTCTTC. Encoded protein: CASSLVSGAAYNEQFF.

J is TRBJ2-2 and V is TRBV7-2; possibly TRBD2 for D (6 bases). CDR1 and CDR2 from the germline V gene are SGHTA and FQGNSA. The CDR3 covers 17 residues. Trimming took off 5 bases at V and 4 bases at J, with 20 bases between the two ends. CDR3 residues: CASSRRRGGLGTGELFF. For the CDR3, the DNA is TGTGCCAGCAGCCGCCGGCGGGGAGGTTTGGGCACCGGGGAGCTGTTTTTT.

The rearrangement uses TRBV9 and TRBJ2-5, with D perhaps being TRBD1 or TRBD2 (5 bases each). Deletions cut 4 bases from V and 2 bases from J, with 18 bases between. The germline V gene encodes CDR1 SGDLS and CDR2 YYNGEE. This CDR3 is 16 amino acids long. The CDR3 loop is CASSPHLGDVQETQYF. CDR3 nucleotides: TGTGCCAGCAGCCCCCATCTAGGGGACGTTCAAGAGACCCAGTACTTC.

This chain connects TRBV5-6 to TRBJ2-1, with 11 bases matching TRBD2. The germline V gene encodes CDR1 SGHDT and CDR2 YYEEEE. Germline trimming cut 4 bases from V and 4 bases from J; bases unmatched to any gene: 7. CDR3 length equals 16 residues. The CDR3 DNA reads as TGTGCCAGCAGCGGTCGCGGGACTAGCGGATACAATGAGCAGTTCTTC. Amino acid sequence: CASSGRGTSGYNEQFF.

The chain joins TRBV11-3 to TRBJ2-3; the D is unclear. Trimming pared 1 base from V and 5 bases from J, leaving 7 bases between. The V gene's germline CDR1 is SGHNT and CDR2 YENEEA. This CDR3 comprises 13 residues. CDR3 protein: CASSLGQLDTQYF. The CDR3 region has the DNA TGTGCCAGCAGCTTAGGGCAGCTAGATACGCAGTATTTT.